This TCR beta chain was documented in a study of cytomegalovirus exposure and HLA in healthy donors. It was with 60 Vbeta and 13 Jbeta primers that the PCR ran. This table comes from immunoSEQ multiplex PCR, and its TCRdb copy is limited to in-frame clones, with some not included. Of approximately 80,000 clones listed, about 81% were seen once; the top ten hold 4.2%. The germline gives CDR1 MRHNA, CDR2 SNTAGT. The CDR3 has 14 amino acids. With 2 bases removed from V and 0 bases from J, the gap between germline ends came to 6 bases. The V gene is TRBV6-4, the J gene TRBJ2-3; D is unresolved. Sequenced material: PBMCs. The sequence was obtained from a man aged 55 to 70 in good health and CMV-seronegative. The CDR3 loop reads CASSDSPSTDTQYF. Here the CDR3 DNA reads TGTGCCAGCAGTGACAGCCCTAGCACAGATACGCAGTATTTT.